This is a list of T cell receptor beta chains from one sample in a study of blood T cell repertoires in COVID-19. Using immunoSEQ multiplex PCR, the repertoire was profiled, and TCRdb retains in-frame clones only, with some absent. Among roughly 420,000 clones listed, around nine tenths were seen once. The sample was PBMCs or T cells enriched from blood (not recorded which). These receptors all come from a woman aged 30 to 39 with acute COVID-19. CDR3s include the opening cysteine and the closing phenylalanine or tryptophan. Each record gives: clone size, J gene, D gene, V gene, CDR3 protein, CDR3 DNA. D genes are given only for firm matches. A clone size is listed for some rows: how often the clone was seen (once, few, many), or a class if it is expanded.

clone size: .; J gene: TRBJ1-2; D gene: .; V gene: TRBV18; CDR3 protein: CASSPPVSGYGYTF; CDR3 DNA: TGTGCCAGCTCACCACCGGTTTCAGGCTATGGCTACACCTTC
clone size: .; J gene: TRBJ1-5; D gene: .; V gene: TRBV29-1; CDR3 protein: CSVGDIAGNQPQHF; CDR3 DNA: TGCAGCGTTGGAGACATAGCGGGGAATCAGCCCCAGCATTTT
clone size: .; J gene: TRBJ2-7; D gene: .; V gene: TRBV5-1; CDR3 protein: CASSLAPQTGYEQYF; CDR3 DNA: TGCGCCAGCAGCTTGGCCCCCCAAACAGGGTACGAGCAGTACTTC
clone size: .; J gene: TRBJ1-1; D gene: .; V gene: TRBV5-6; CDR3 protein: CASTDSLNTEAFF; CDR3 DNA: TGTGCCAGCACTGACAGCCTGAACACTGAAGCTTTCTTT
clone size: .; J gene: TRBJ2-2; D gene: TRBD2; V gene: TRBV4-3; CDR3 protein: CASSPRLAGGTGELFF; CDR3 DNA: TGCGCCAGCAGCCCGCGGCTCGCGGGAGGTACCGGGGAGCTGTTTTTT
clone size: .; J gene: TRBJ2-1; D gene: TRBD1; V gene: TRBV11-3; CDR3 protein: CASSSGQAYNEQFF; CDR3 DNA: TGTGCCAGCAGCTCCGGACAGGCCTACAATGAGCAGTTCTTC
clone size: .; J gene: TRBJ2-2; D gene: .; V gene: TRBV7-3; CDR3 protein: CASSRTPLTGELFF; CDR3 DNA: TGTGCCAGCAGCCGCACACCCCTCACCGGGGAGCTGTTTTTT
clone size: .; J gene: TRBJ1-5; D gene: TRBD1; V gene: TRBV4-1; CDR3 protein: CASSQGVGQGPLAQHF; CDR3 DNA: TGCGCCAGCAGCCAAGGGGTAGGACAGGGCCCTTTGGCCCAGCATTTT
clone size: .; J gene: TRBJ2-7; D gene: .; V gene: TRBV5-6; CDR3 protein: CASSLVPGVSYEQYF; CDR3 DNA: TGTGCCAGCAGCTTGGTCCCAGGTGTCTCCTACGAGCAGTACTTC
clone size: .; J gene: TRBJ1-2; D gene: TRBD1; V gene: TRBV11-3; CDR3 protein: CASSEAGGYGYTF; CDR3 DNA: TGTGCCAGCAGCGAGGCAGGGGGCTATGGCTACACCTTC
clone size: once; J gene: TRBJ2-7; D gene: TRBD2; V gene: TRBV5-1; CDR3 protein: CASSLAVGGAAEQYF; CDR3 DNA: TGCGCCAGCAGCTTGGCCGTCGGGGGGGCTGCTGAGCAGTACTTC
clone size: .; J gene: TRBJ1-1; D gene: TRBD1; V gene: TRBV29-1; CDR3 protein: CSVEVGDSRNTEAFF; CDR3 DNA: TGCAGCGTTGAAGTCGGGGACAGTAGGAACACTGAAGCTTTCTTT
clone size: .; J gene: TRBJ1-1; D gene: .; V gene: TRBV15; CDR3 protein: CATCRVDRNTEAFF; CDR3 DNA: TGTGCCACCTGCCGGGTAGACCGTAACACTGAAGCTTTCTTT
clone size: .; J gene: TRBJ2-2; D gene: .; V gene: TRBV11-3; CDR3 protein: CASSGARGTGELFF; CDR3 DNA: TGTGCCAGCAGCGGGGCCAGGGGCACCGGGGAGCTGTTTTTT
clone size: .; J gene: TRBJ2-7; D gene: TRBD1; V gene: TRBV5-1; CDR3 protein: CASSLSTRGPSYEQYF; CDR3 DNA: TGCGCCAGCAGCCTTTCAACGAGGGGGCCCTCCTACGAGCAGTACTTC
clone size: .; J gene: TRBJ2-3; D gene: .; V gene: TRBV3-1/TRBV3-2; CDR3 protein: CASSQRGSTDTQYF; CDR3 DNA: TGTGCCAGCAGCCAGAGGGGGAGCACAGATACGCAGTATTTT
clone size: .; J gene: TRBJ1-3; D gene: .; V gene: TRBV4-3; CDR3 protein: CASSQDLLSGNTIYF; CDR3 DNA: TGCGCCAGCAGCCAAGATCTTCTCTCTGGAAACACCATATATTTT
clone size: once; J gene: TRBJ1-4; D gene: .; V gene: TRBV5-6; CDR3 protein: CASSLVADATNEKLFF; CDR3 DNA: TGTGCCAGCAGCTTGGTAGCCGATGCAACTAATGAAAAACTGTTTTTT
clone size: once; J gene: TRBJ1-1; D gene: TRBD1; V gene: TRBV5-6; CDR3 protein: CASSFRDRGTEAFF; CDR3 DNA: TGTGCCAGCAGCTTTAGGGACAGGGGAACTGAAGCTTTCTTT
clone size: .; J gene: TRBJ2-4; D gene: .; V gene: TRBV19; CDR3 protein: CASRLGDIQYF; CDR3 DNA: TGTGCCAGTAGACTCGGGGACATTCAGTACTTC
clone size: .; J gene: TRBJ1-1; D gene: .; V gene: TRBV14; CDR3 protein: CASSQRNTEAFF; CDR3 DNA: TGTGCCAGCAGCCAGAGGAACACTGAAGCTTTCTTT
clone size: few; J gene: TRBJ1-2; D gene: .; V gene: TRBV3-1/TRBV3-2; CDR3 protein: CASSQELYGYTF; CDR3 DNA: TGTGCCAGCAGCCAAGAACTCTATGGCTACACCTTC
clone size: .; J gene: TRBJ2-2; D gene: .; V gene: TRBV6-4; CDR3 protein: CASSDHGTAAGELFF; CDR3 DNA: TGTGCCAGCAGTGACCACGGGACTGCGGCCGGGGAGCTGTTTTTT
clone size: once; J gene: TRBJ2-7; D gene: TRBD1; V gene: TRBV11-2; CDR3 protein: CASETGTGFGEQYF; CDR3 DNA: TGTGCCAGCGAAACCGGGACAGGGTTCGGCGAGCAGTACTTC
clone size: .; J gene: TRBJ1-1; D gene: .; V gene: TRBV29-1; CDR3 protein: CSVDGVVESEDTEAFF; CDR3 DNA: TGCAGCGTTGATGGGGTGGTAGAATCGGAGGACACTGAAGCTTTCTTT
clone size: .; J gene: TRBJ2-1; D gene: .; V gene: TRBV6-4; CDR3 protein: CASSADIGYNEQFF; CDR3 DNA: TGTGCCAGCAGTGCGGATATCGGGTACAATGAGCAGTTCTTC
clone size: .; J gene: TRBJ1-2; D gene: .; V gene: TRBV10-3; CDR3 protein: CAISEGPGLAYGYTF; CDR3 DNA: TGTGCCATCAGTGAAGGGCCAGGGCTTGCCTATGGCTACACCTTC